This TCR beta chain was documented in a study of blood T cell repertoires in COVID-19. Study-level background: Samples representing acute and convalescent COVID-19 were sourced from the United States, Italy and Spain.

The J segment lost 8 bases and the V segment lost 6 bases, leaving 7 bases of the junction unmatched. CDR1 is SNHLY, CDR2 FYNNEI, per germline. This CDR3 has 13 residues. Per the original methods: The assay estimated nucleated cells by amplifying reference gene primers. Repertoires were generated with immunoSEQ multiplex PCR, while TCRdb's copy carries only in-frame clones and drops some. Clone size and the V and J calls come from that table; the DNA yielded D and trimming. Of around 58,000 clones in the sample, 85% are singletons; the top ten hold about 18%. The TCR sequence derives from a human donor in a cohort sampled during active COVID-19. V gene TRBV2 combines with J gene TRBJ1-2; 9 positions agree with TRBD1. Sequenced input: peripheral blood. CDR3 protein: CASREQGAGGYTF. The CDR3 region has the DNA TGTGCCAGCAGGGAACAGGGGGCCGGCGGCTACACCTTC. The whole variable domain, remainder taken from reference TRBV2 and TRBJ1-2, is EPEVTQTPSHQVTQMGQEVILRCVPISNHLYFYWYRQILGQKVEFLVSFYNNEISEKSEIFDDQFSVERPDGSNFTLKIRSTKLEDSAMYFCASREQGAGGYTFGSGTRLTVV.